These 4 T cell receptor beta chains came from one sample sequenced in a study of blood T cell repertoires in COVID-19. Produced via immunoSEQ multiplex PCR; TCRdb's table is partial and in-frame only. The table records 150,000 to 200,000 clones, less than 90% of them present only once. The sample comprised peripheral blood. These receptors all stem from a man in his 70s with active or convalescent COVID-19.

This rearrangement joins TRBV30 to TRBJ1-6, with D unresolved. This CDR3 comprises 12 residues. Germline CDR1 and CDR2: GTSNPN and SVGIG (reference sequence). Between the trimmed V and J ends, which lost 6 bases and 5 bases, there was a span of 8 bases. The CDR3 DNA reads TGTGCCTGTAGAGTCAATAATTCACCCCTCCACTTT. It is translated as CACRVNNSPLHF.

The rearrangement links TRBV10-1 to TRBJ2-3; 7 nucleotides agree with TRBD2. CDR1 and CDR2 from the germline V gene are WNHNN and SYGVQD (reference sequence). Germline trimming cut 1 base from V and 0 bases from J; bases unmatched to any gene: 1. The CDR3 is 15 amino acids. The CDR3 bases are TGCGCCAGCAGTGAGTTGCGGGGGAGCACAGATACGCAGTATTTT. Its translation is CASSELRGSTDTQYF.

V usage is TRBV2 and J usage is TRBJ2-3; D is unresolved. Deletions cut 6 bases from V and 2 bases from J, with 9 bases between. This CDR3 has 13 residues. CDR1 is SNHLY and CDR2 is FYNNEI in the germline V gene. The CDR3 sequence: CASRRSFTDTQYF. Here the CDR3 DNA reads TGTGCCAGCAGGCGGAGTTTCACAGATACGCAGTATTTT.

The V gene is TRBV28, the J gene TRBJ2-7; 11 nucleotides match TRBD2. The CDR3 is 14 amino acids. In germline, CDR1 is MDHEN, CDR2 SYDVKM. V shed 10 bases and J 2 bases; nucleotides not matched to a gene: 7. Written as DNA, the CDR3 is TGTGCCACCCGGCTAGCGGGGGGCGCCTACGAGCAGTACTTC. It encodes CATRLAGGAYEQYF.